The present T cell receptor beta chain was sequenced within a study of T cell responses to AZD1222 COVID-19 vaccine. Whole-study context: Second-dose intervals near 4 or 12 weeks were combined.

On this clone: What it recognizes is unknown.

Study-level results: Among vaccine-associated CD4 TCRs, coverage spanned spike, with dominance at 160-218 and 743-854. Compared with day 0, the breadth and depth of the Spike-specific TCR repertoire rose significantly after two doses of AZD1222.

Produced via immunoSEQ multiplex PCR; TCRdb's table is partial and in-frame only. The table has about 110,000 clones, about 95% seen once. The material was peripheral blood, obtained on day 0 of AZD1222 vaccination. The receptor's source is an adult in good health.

The CDR3 nucleotides read TGTGCCAGCAGTTCTTGGGATACGCAGTATTTT. Translated: CASSSWDTQYF. This chain joins TRBV6-2 or TRBV6-3 and TRBJ2-3; the D is unclear. CDR1 is MNHEY, CDR2 SVGEGT, per germline. V was cut by 4 bases and J by 6 bases, with 5 bases left in between. This CDR3 has 11 residues.